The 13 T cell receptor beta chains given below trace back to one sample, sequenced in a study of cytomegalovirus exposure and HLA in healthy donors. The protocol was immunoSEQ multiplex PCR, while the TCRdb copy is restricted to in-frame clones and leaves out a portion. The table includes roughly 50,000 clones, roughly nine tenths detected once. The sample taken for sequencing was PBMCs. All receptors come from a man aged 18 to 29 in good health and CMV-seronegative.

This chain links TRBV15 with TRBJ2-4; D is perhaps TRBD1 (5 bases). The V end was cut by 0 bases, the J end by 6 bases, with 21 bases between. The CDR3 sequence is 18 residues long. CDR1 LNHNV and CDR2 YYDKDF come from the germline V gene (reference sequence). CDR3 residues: CATSRDLRRRREVNIQYF. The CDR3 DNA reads TGTGCCACCAGCAGAGATCTTCGCCGGCGCAGGGAAGTAAACATTCAGTACTTC.

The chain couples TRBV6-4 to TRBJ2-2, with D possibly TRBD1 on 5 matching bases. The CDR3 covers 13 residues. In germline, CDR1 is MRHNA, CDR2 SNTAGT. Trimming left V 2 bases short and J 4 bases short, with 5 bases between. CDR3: CASSDRGTGELFF. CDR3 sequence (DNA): TGTGCCAGCAGTGACAGGGGCACCGGGGAGCTGTTTTTT.

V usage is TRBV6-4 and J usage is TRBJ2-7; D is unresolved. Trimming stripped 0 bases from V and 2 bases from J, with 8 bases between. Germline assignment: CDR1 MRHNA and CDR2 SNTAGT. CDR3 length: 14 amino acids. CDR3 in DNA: TGTGCCAGCAGTGACTCAAATAGTCCCTACGAGCAGTACTTC. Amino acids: CASSDSNSPYEQYF.

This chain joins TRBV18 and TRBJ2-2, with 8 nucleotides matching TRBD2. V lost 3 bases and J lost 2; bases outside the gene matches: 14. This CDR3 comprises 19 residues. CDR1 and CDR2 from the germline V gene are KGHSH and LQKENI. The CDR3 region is CASSPLPVVAGPNTGELFF. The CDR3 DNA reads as TGTGCCAGCTCACCCCTTCCCGTTGTAGCGGGACCAAACACCGGGGAGCTGTTTTTT. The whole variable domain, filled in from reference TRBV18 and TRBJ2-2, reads NAGVMQNPRHLVRRRGQEARLRCSPMKGHSHVYWYRQLPEEGLKFMVYLQKENIIDESGMPKERFSAEFPKEGPSILRIQQVVRGDSAAYFCASSPLPVVAGPNTGELFFGEGSRLTVL.

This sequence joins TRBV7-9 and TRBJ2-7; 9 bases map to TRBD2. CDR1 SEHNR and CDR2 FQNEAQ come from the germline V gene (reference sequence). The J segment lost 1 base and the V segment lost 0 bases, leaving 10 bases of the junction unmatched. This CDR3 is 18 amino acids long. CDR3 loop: CASSLALGEREDSYEQYF. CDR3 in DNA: TGTGCCAGCAGCTTAGCGCTAGGGGAGCGGGAGGATTCCTACGAGCAGTACTTC.

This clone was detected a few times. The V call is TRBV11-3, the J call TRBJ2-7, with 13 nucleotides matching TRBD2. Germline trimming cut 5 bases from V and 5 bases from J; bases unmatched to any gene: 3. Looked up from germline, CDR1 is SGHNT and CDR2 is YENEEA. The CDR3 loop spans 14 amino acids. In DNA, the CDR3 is TGTGCCAGCAGCCGGACTAGCGGGAGTAACGAGCAGTACTTC. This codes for CASSRTSGSNEQYF. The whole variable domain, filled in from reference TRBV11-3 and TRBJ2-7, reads EAGVVQSPRYKIIEKKQPVAFWCNPISGHNTLYWYLQNLGQGPELLIRYENEEAVDDSQLPKDRFSAERLKGVDSTLKIQPAELGDSAVYLCASSRTSGSNEQYFGPGTRLTVT.

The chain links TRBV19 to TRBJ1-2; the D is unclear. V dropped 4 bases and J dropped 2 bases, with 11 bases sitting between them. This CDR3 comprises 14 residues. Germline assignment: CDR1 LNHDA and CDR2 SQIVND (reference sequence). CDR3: CASSSWTGNYGYTF. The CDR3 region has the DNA TGTGCCAGTAGTAGCTGGACGGGGAACTATGGCTACACCTTC.

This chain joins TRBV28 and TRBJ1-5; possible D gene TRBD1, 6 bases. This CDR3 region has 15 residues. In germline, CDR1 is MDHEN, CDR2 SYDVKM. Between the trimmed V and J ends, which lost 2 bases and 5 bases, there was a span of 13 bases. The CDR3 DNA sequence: TGTGCCAGCAGTTTAGGGGGGGCTGGGGATCAGCCCCAGCATTTT. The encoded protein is CASSLGGAGDQPQHF.

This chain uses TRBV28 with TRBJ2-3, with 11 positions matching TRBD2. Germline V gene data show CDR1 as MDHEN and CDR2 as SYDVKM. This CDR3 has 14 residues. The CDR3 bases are TGTGCATGGGGGACTAGCGGAAGCACAGATACGCAGTATTTT. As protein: CAWGTSGSTDTQYF.

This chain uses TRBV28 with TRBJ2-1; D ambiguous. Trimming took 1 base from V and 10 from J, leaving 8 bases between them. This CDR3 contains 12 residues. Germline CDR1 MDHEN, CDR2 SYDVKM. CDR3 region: CASSLSTAEQFF. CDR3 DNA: TGTGCCAGCAGTTTATCTACAGCCGAGCAGTTCTTC.

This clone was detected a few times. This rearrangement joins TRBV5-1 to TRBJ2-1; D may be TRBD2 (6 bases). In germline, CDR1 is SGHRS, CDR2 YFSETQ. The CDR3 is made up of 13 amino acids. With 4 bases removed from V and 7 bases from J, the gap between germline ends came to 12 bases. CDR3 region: CASSLGRENEQFF. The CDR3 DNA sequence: TGCGCCAGCAGCCTCGGACGGGAGAATGAGCAGTTCTTC.

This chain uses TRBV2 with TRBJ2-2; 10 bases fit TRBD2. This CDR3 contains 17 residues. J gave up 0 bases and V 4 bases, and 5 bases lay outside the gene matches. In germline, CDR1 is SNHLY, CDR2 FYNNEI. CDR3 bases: TGTGCCAGCAGTGTGGGACTAGCGTCACCGAACACCGGGGAGCTGTTTTTT. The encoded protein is CASSVGLASPNTGELFF.

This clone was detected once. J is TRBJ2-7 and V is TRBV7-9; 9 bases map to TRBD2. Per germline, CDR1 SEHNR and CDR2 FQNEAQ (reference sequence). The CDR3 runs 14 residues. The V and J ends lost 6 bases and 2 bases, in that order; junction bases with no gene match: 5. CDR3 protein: CASSPSGTPYEQYF. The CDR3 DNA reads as TGTGCCAGCAGTCCTAGCGGGACCCCCTACGAGCAGTACTTC.